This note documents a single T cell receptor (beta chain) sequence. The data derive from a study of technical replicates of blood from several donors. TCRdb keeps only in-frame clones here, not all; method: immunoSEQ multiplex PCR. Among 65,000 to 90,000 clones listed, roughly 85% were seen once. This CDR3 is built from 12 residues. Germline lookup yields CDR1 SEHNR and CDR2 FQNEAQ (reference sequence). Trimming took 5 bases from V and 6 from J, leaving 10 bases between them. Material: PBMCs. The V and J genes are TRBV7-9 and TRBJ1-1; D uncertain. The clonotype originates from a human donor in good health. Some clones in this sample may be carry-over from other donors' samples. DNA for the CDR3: TGTGCCAGCAGCCAAGGTAGCGCTGAAGCTTTCTTT. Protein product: CASSQGSAEAFF.